The rows below give T cell receptor beta chains drawn from one sample of a study of blood T cell repertoires in COVID-19. Repertoires were generated with immunoSEQ multiplex PCR, while TCRdb's copy carries only in-frame clones and drops some. The sample holds roughly 120,000 clones; approximately 85% are singletons and the top ten take approximately 3%. Sequencing was done on a sample of peripheral blood. The receptor source for this set is a woman aged 80 or over with COVID-19, enrolled during active disease. Each CDR3 is given with its conserved first and last residue. Size is stated for part of the rows, as once, few or many counts, or as a class when the clone is expanded.

J gene | clone size | V gene | CDR3 protein
TRBJ2-1 | NA | TRBV7-8 | CASSPQGASYNEQFF
TRBJ2-4 | NA | TRBV28 | CASSILNIQYF
TRBJ2-6 | NA | TRBV19 | CASSIRGANVLTF
TRBJ2-7 | NA | TRBV7-2 | CASSLAAPLTSGMGYEQYF
TRBJ1-4 | NA | TRBV7-2 | CASSRGQHNEKLFF
TRBJ2-3 | NA | TRBV4-2 | CASSSRGELTDTQYF
TRBJ2-3 | NA | TRBV10-3 | CAISELQGASTDTQYF
TRBJ1-6 | NA | TRBV2 | CASIPTGENSPLHF
TRBJ1-1 | once | TRBV4-2 | CASSQLVRAFISF
TRBJ2-5 | NA | TRBV19 | CASSPNPGRETQYF
TRBJ1-6 | NA | TRBV28 | CASSPDTHNSPLHF
TRBJ1-4 | NA | TRBV9 | CASSLGAGNEKLFF
TRBJ2-3 | once | TRBV3-1/TRBV3-2 | CASSLRQGRTDTQYF
TRBJ2-1 | NA | TRBV19 | CASTPWGQDEQFF
TRBJ1-1 | NA | TRBV12-3/TRBV12-4 | CASSLTGKTEAFF
TRBJ2-3 | NA | TRBV5-1 | CASSQIAGGTDTQYF
TRBJ1-4 | NA | TRBV7-9 | CASTDKVQNEKLFF
TRBJ1-3 | NA | TRBV19 | CASFRSIGNTIYF
TRBJ2-1 | NA | TRBV3-1/TRBV3-2 | CASSQFRRTSGRNEQFF
TRBJ2-2 | NA | TRBV11-2 | CASSFELAGGPSDTGELFF
TRBJ1-3 | NA | TRBV18 | CASSGQNPSSGNTIYF
TRBJ2-7 | NA | TRBV27 | CASSQTTSGRGLSLYEQYF
TRBJ2-3 | NA | TRBV9 | CASSRQGTDTQYF
TRBJ2-5 | NA | TRBV3-1/TRBV3-2 | CASSQDRYSPRETQYF
TRBJ1-2 | NA | TRBV11-2 | CASSLRGQSRYGYTF
TRBJ1-6 | NA | TRBV19 | CASSILDTNSPLHF
TRBJ1-2 | NA | TRBV3-1/TRBV3-2 | CASSSHRVGYTF
TRBJ1-6 | NA | TRBV6-1 | CASSEAQDNSPLHF
TRBJ1-2 | NA | TRBV18 | CASSPDIRREFNYGYTF
TRBJ2-2 | NA | TRBV6-2/TRBV6-3 | CASSFSGGELFF
TRBJ1-1 | NA | TRBV7-3 | CASSSTGQGEAFF